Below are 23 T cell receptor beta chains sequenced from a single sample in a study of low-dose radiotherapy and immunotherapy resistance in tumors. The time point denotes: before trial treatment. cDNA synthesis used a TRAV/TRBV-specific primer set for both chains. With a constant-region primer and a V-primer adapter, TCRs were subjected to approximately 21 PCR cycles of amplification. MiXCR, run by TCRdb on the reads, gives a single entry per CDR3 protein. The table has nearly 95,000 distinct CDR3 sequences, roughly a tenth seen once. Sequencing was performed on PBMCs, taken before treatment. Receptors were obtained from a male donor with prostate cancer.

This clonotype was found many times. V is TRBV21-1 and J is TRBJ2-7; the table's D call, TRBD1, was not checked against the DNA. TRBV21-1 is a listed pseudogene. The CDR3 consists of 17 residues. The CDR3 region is CASPSRRRDRGFYEQYF. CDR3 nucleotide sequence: TGTGCCAGCCCTTCACGAAGGCGGGACAGGGGGTTCTACGAGCAGTACTTC.

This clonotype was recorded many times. CDR3 in amino acids: CASKAGGNYGYTF. The CDR3 DNA follows: TGTGCCAGTAAGGCAGGGGGCAACTATGGCTACACCTTC. The chain couples TRBV19 to TRBJ1-2; 8 bases agree with TRBD1. From germline, CDR1 is LNHDA and CDR2 SQIVND (reference sequence). V lost 7 bases to trimming and J lost 2 bases; unmatched junction nucleotides: 3. This CDR3 has 13 amino acids.

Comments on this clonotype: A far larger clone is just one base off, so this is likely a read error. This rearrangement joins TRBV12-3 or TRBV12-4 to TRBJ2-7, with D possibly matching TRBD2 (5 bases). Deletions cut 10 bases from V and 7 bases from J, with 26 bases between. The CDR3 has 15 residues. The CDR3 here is CAMGGPPSSYNEQYF. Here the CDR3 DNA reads TGTGCCATGGGTGGTCCCCCTAGCTCCTACAATGAGCAGTACTTC.

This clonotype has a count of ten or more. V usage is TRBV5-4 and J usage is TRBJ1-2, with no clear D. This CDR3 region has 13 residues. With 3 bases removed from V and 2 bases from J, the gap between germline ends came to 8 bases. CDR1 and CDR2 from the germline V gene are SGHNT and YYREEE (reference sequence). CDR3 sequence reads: CASSYDGNYGYTF. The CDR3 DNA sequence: TGTGCCAGCAGCTACGACGGGAACTATGGCTACACCTTC.

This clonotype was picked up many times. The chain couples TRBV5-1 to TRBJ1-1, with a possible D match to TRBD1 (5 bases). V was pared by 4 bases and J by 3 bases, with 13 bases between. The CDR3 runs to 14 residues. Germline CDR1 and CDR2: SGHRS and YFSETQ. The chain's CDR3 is CASSPRTMDTEAFF. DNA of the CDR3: TGCGCCAGCAGCCCTCGGACAATGGACACTGAAGCTTTCTTT. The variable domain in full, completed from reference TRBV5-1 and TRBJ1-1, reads KAGVTQTPRYLIKTRGQQVTLSCSPISGHRSVSWYQQTPGQGLQFLFEYFSETQRNKGNFPGRFSGRQFSNSRSEMNVSTLELGDSALYLCASSPRTMDTEAFFGQGTRLTVV.

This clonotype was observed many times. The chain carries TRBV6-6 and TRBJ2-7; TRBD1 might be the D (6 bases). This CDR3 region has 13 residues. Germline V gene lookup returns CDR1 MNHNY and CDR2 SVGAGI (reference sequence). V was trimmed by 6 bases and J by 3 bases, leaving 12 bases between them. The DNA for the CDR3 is TGTGCCAGCAGGACCCGGGACAACTACGAGCAGTACTTC. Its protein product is CASRTRDNYEQYF.

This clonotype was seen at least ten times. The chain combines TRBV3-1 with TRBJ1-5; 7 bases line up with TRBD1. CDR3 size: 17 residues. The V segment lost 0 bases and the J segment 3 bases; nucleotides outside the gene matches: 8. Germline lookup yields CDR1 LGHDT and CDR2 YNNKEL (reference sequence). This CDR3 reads CASSQDGRDRVNQPQHF. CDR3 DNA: TGTGCCAGCAGCCAAGATGGCAGGGACAGAGTCAATCAGCCCCAGCATTTT.

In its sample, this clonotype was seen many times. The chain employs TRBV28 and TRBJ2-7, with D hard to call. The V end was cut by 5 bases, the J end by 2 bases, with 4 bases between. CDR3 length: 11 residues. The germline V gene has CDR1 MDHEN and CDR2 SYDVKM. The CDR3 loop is CASSGAYEQYF. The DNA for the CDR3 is TGTGCCAGCAGTGGTGCCTACGAGCAGTACTTC.

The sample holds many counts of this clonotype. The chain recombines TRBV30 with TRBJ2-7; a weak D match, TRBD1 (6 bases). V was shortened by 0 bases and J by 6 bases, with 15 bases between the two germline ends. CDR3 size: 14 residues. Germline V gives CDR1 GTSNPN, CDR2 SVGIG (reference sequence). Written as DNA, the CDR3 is TGTGCCTGGAGTGTCTTTCAGGGGTATCGCGAGCAGTACTTC. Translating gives CAWSVFQGYREQYF.

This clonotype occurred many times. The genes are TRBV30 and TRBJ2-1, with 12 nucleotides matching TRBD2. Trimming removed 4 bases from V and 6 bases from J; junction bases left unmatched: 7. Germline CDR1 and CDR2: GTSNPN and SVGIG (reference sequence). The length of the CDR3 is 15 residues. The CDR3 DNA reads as TGTGCCTGGATAAGACTAGCGGGAGTGGGCAATGAGCAGTTCTTC. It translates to CAWIRLAGVGNEQFF.

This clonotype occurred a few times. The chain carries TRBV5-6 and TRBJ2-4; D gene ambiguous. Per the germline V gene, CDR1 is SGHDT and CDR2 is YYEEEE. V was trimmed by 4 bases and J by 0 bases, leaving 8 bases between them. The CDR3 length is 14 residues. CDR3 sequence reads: CASSQDPAKNIQYF. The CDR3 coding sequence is TGTGCCAGCAGCCAAGACCCAGCCAAAAACATTCAGTACTTC. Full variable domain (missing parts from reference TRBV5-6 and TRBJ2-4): DAGVTQSPTHLIKTRGQQVTLRCSPKSGHDTVSWYQQALGQGPQFIFQYYEEEERQRGNFPDRFSGHQFPNYSSELNVNALLLGDSALYLCASSQDPAKNIQYFGAGTRLSVL.

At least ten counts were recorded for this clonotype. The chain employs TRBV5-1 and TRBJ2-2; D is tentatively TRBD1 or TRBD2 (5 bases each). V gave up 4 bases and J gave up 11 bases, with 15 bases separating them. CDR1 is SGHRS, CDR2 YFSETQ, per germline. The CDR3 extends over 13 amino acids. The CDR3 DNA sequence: TGCGCCAGCAGCCTCCGGGGCACCGATGAGCTGTTTTTT. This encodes CASSLRGTDELFF.

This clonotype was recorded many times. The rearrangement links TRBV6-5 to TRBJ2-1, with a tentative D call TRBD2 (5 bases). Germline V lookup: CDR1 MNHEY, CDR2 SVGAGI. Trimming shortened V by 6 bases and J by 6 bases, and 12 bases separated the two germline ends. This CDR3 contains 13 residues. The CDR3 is CASRKSGLNEQFF. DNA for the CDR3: TGTGCCAGCAGAAAGAGCGGACTCAATGAGCAGTTCTTC.

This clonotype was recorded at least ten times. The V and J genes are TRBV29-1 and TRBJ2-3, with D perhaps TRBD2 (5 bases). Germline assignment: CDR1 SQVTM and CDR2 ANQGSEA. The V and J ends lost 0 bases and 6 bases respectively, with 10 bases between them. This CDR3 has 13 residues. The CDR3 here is CSVEDPGVDTQYF. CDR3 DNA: TGCAGCGTTGAAGATCCCGGGGTGGATACGCAGTATTTT.

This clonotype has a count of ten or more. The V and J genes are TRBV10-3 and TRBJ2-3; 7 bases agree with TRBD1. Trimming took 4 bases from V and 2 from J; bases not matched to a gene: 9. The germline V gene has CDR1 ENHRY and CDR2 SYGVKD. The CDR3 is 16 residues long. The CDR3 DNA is TGTGCCATCAGTGGGACCACGGGACAGAACACAGATACGCAGTATTTT. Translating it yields CAISGTTGQNTDTQYF.

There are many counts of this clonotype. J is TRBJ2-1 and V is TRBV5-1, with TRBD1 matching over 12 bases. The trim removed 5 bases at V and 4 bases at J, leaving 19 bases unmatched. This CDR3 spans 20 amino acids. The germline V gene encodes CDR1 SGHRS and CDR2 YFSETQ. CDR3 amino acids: CASRRSPGQGASGLYNEQFF. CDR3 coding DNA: TGCGCCAGCAGACGGTCCCCGGGACAGGGGGCTTCTGGGCTTTACAATGAGCAGTTCTTC.

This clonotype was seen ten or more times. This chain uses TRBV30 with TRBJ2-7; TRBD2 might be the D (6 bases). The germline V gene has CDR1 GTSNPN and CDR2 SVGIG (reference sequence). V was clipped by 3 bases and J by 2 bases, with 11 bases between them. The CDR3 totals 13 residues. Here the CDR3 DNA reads TGTGCCTGGAGGGTGGGGGGAACCTACGAGCAGTACTTC. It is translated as CAWRVGGTYEQYF.

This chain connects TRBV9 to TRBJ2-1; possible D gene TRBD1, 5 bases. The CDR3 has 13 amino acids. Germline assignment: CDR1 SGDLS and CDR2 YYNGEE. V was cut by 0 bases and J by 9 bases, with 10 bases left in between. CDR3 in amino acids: CASSVAGNGEQFF. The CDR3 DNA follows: TGTGCCAGCAGCGTAGCAGGGAACGGTGAGCAGTTCTTC.

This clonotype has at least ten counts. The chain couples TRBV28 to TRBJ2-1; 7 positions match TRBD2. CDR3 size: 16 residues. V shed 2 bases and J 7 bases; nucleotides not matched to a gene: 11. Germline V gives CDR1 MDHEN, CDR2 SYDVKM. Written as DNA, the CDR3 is TGTGCCAGCAGTTTAGTGGGGAGGGCCTTGGAAAATGAGCAGTTCTTC. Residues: CASSLVGRALENEQFF.

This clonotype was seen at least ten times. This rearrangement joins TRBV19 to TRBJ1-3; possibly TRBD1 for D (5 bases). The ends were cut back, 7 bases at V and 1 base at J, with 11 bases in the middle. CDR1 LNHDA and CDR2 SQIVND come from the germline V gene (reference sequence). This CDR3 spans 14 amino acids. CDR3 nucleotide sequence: TGTGCCAGTATTGCAGGGTATTCTGGAAACACCATATATTTT. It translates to CASIAGYSGNTIYF.

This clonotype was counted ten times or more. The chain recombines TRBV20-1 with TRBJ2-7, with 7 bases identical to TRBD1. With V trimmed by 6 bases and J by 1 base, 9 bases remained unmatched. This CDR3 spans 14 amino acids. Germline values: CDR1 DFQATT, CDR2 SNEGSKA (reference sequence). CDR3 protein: CSAPNRGPSYEQYF. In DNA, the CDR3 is TGCAGTGCACCGAACAGGGGTCCATCCTACGAGCAGTACTTC.

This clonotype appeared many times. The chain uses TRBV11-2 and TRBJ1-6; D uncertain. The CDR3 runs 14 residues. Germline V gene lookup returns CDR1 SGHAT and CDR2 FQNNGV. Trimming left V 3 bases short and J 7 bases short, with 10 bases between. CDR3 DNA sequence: TGTGCCAGCAGCTTTTGGGGAGGCAATTCACCCCTCCACTTT. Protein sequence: CASSFWGGNSPLHF.

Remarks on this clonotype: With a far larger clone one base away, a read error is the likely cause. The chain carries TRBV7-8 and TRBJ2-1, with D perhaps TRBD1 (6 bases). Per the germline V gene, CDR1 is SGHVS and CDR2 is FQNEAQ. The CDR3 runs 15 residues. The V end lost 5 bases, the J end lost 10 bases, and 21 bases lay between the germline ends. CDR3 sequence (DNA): TGTGCCAGCAGCCTAGTGGGGGACACCTCCTACGAGCAGTTCTTC. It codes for CASSLVGDTSYEQFF.